These T cell receptor beta chains were read from a single sample in a study of blood T cell repertoires in COVID-19. The method was immunoSEQ multiplex PCR; TCRdb's version includes in-frame clones alone and lacks a portion of them. Here the sample spans 75,000 to 100,000 clones, 70% to 90% being singletons. The sequenced sample was peripheral blood. The receptor set was obtained from a man older than 75 with acute or convalescent COVID-19. CDR3s include the opening cysteine and the closing phenylalanine or tryptophan. A row's size may be missing; if present it is once, few, many or a size class.

CDR3aa: CASSPTSGRGNTQYF
len: 15
v_gene: TRBV4-3
abundance: once
j_gene: TRBJ2-3

CDR3aa: CASRVAAGTEAFF
len: 13
v_gene: TRBV6-5
abundance: -
j_gene: TRBJ1-1

CDR3aa: CASTGGSNQPQHF
len: 13
v_gene: TRBV19
abundance: -
j_gene: TRBJ1-5

CDR3aa: CASSTTGPGGETQYF
len: 15
v_gene: TRBV19
abundance: -
j_gene: TRBJ2-5

CDR3aa: CASSYYGTANTGELFF
len: 16
v_gene: TRBV6-2/TRBV6-3
abundance: few
j_gene: TRBJ2-2

CDR3aa: CASSPGLAGVDEQFF
len: 15
v_gene: TRBV7-3
abundance: -
j_gene: TRBJ2-1

CDR3aa: CASSLNPGTDTQYF
len: 14
v_gene: TRBV5-1
abundance: -
j_gene: TRBJ2-3

CDR3aa: CASSPGYTGAGTEAFF
len: 16
v_gene: TRBV27
abundance: -
j_gene: TRBJ1-1

CDR3aa: CASSLLVSTEAFF
len: 13
v_gene: TRBV6-2/TRBV6-3
abundance: -
j_gene: TRBJ1-1

CDR3aa: CASSLSRDTGELFF
len: 14
v_gene: TRBV5-1
abundance: -
j_gene: TRBJ2-2

CDR3aa: CSVESTSGGISYNEQFF
len: 17
v_gene: TRBV29-1
abundance: -
j_gene: TRBJ2-1

CDR3aa: CASSPLAGGSYNEQFF
len: 16
v_gene: TRBV7-2
abundance: -
j_gene: TRBJ2-1

CDR3aa: CVTAAGRSRDTQYF
len: 14
v_gene: TRBV5-4
abundance: -
j_gene: TRBJ2-3

CDR3aa: CASSHRLSPQETQYF
len: 15
v_gene: TRBV6-2/TRBV6-3
abundance: once
j_gene: TRBJ2-5

CDR3aa: CASSWGTEETQYF
len: 13
v_gene: TRBV5-5
abundance: -
j_gene: TRBJ2-5

CDR3aa: CASSITYRGVRGYEQYF
len: 17
v_gene: TRBV19
abundance: -
j_gene: TRBJ2-7

CDR3aa: CASSFPVGTDTQYF
len: 14
v_gene: TRBV5-4
abundance: -
j_gene: TRBJ2-3

CDR3aa: CASSFSGTLYNSPLHF
len: 16
v_gene: TRBV5-5
abundance: -
j_gene: TRBJ1-6

CDR3aa: CAWSVLNTGELFF
len: 13
v_gene: TRBV30
abundance: -
j_gene: TRBJ2-2

CDR3aa: CSVGTSTDTQYF
len: 12
v_gene: TRBV29-1
abundance: -
j_gene: TRBJ2-3

CDR3aa: CASSYFRGFEAFF
len: 13
v_gene: TRBV6-2/TRBV6-3
abundance: few
j_gene: TRBJ1-1

CDR3aa: CASSLGGRGYEQYF
len: 14
v_gene: TRBV7-2
abundance: -
j_gene: TRBJ2-7

CDR3aa: CASSPRGQGNTGELFF
len: 16
v_gene: TRBV18
abundance: -
j_gene: TRBJ2-2

CDR3aa: CASSEGRGLYGYTF
len: 14
v_gene: TRBV2
abundance: -
j_gene: TRBJ1-2

CDR3aa: CASTSGQNEKLFF
len: 13
v_gene: TRBV19
abundance: -
j_gene: TRBJ1-4

CDR3aa: CASSLSRAQETQYF
len: 14
v_gene: TRBV28
abundance: -
j_gene: TRBJ2-5

CDR3aa: CASGASTIYEQYF
len: 13
v_gene: TRBV7-2
abundance: -
j_gene: TRBJ2-7

CDR3aa: CASSDSSRNEQFF
len: 13
v_gene: TRBV6-4
abundance: -
j_gene: TRBJ2-1

CDR3aa: CASRGDRAYNEQFF
len: 14
v_gene: TRBV6-5
abundance: -
j_gene: TRBJ2-1

CDR3aa: CASSPLSNQPQHF
len: 13
v_gene: TRBV6-6
abundance: -
j_gene: TRBJ1-5

CDR3aa: CASSVDHRGYGYTF
len: 14
v_gene: TRBV9
abundance: few
j_gene: TRBJ1-2

CDR3aa: CASSISTPDRADEQYF
len: 16
v_gene: TRBV19
abundance: -
j_gene: TRBJ2-7

CDR3aa: CASSLARLGQGYGYTF
len: 16
v_gene: TRBV7-2
abundance: once
j_gene: TRBJ1-2

CDR3aa: CASSTQASVNSPLHF
len: 15
v_gene: TRBV19
abundance: -
j_gene: TRBJ1-6

CDR3aa: CASRQGQGETEAFF
len: 14
v_gene: TRBV19
abundance: -
j_gene: TRBJ1-1

CDR3aa: CATSRDPTGNTGELFF
len: 16
v_gene: TRBV15
abundance: -
j_gene: TRBJ2-2

CDR3aa: CASSLAPGTTDTQYF
len: 15
v_gene: TRBV5-4
abundance: -
j_gene: TRBJ2-3

CDR3aa: CASNHPGTSGINTGELFF
len: 18
v_gene: TRBV7-8
abundance: -
j_gene: TRBJ2-2

CDR3aa: CASSLSPVHGYTF
len: 13
v_gene: TRBV4-3
abundance: -
j_gene: TRBJ1-2

CDR3aa: CASSQEPGLLSNYGYTF
len: 17
v_gene: TRBV4-3
abundance: -
j_gene: TRBJ1-2

CDR3aa: CASSRWTSGRTGELFF
len: 16
v_gene: TRBV11-2
abundance: -
j_gene: TRBJ2-2